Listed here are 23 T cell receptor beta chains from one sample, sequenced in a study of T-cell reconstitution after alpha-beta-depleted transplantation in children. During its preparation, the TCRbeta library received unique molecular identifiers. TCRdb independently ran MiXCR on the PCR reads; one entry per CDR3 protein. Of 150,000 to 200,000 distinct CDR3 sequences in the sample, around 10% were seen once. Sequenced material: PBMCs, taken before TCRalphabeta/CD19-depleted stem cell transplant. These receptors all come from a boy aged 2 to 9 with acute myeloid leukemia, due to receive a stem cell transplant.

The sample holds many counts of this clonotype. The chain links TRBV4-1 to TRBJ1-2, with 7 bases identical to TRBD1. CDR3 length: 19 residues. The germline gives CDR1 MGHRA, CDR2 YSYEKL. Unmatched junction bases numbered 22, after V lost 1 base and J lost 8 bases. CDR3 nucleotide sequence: TGCGCCAGCAGCCAAGTTGGGGTAGGGGGCGTCGAAGTGCGTCCGGGCTACACCTTC. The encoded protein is CASSQVGVGGVEVRPGYTF.

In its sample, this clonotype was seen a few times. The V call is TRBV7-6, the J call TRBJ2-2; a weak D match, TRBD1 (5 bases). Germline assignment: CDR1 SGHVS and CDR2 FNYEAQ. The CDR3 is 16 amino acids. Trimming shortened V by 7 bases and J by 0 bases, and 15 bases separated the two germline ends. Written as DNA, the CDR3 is TGTGCCAGCAAACGTGCGCAGGGCGCGAACACCGGGGAGCTGTTTTTT. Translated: CASKRAQGANTGELFF.

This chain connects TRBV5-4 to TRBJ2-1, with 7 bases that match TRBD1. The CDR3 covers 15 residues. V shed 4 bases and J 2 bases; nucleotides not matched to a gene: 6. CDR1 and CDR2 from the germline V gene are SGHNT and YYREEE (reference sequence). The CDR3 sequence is CASSVLTGTYNEQFF. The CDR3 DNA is TGTGCCAGCAGCGTACTGACAGGGACCTACAATGAGCAGTTCTTC.

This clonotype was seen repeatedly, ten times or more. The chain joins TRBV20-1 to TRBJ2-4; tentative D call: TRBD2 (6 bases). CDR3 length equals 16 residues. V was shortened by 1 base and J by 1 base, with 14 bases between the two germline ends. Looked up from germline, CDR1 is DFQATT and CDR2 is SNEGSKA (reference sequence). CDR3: CSARGAGRSAKNIQYF. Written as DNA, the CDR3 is TGCAGTGCTAGAGGGGCAGGGAGGTCGGCCAAAAACATTCAGTACTTC.

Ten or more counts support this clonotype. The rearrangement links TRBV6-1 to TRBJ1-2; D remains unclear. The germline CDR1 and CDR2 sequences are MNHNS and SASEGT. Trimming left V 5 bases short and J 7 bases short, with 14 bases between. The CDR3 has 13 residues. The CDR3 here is CASSTTANTGYTF. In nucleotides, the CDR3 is TGTGCCAGCAGTACAACAGCGAATACTGGCTACACCTTC.

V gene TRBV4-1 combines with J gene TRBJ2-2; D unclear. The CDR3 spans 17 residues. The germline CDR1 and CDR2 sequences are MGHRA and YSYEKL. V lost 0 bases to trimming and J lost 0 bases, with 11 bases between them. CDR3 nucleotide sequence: TGCGCCAGCAGCCAAGATGTTTCACTATCGAACACCGGGGAGCTGTTTTTT. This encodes CASSQDVSLSNTGELFF.

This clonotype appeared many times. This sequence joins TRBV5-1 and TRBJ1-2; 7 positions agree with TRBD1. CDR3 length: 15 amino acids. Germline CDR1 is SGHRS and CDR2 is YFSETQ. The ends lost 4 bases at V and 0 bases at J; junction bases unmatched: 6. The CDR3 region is CASSITGAANYGYTF. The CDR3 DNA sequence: TGCGCCAGCAGCATTACAGGGGCAGCTAACTATGGCTACACCTTC.

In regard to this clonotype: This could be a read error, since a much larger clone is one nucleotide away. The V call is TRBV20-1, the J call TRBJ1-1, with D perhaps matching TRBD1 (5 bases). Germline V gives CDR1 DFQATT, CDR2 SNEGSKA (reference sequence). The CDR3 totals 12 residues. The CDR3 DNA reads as TGCAATGCGAAACCAGGGACCACTGAAGCTTTCTTT. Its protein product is CNAKPGTTEAFF.

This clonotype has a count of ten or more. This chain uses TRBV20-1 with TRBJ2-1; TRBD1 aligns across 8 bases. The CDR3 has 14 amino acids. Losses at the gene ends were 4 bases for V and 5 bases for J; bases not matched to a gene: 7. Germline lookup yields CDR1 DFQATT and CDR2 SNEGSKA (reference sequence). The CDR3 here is CSATDRGTNNEQFF. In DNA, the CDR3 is TGCAGTGCTACAGACAGGGGAACTAACAATGAGCAGTTCTTC.

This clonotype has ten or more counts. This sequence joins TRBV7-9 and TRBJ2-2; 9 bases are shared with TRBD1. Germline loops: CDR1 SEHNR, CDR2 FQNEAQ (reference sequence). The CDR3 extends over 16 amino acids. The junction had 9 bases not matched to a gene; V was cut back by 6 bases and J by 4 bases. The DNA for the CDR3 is TGTGCCAGCAGTCGTACAGGGGGCGCGGGCACCGGGGAGCTGTTTTTT. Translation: CASSRTGGAGTGELFF.

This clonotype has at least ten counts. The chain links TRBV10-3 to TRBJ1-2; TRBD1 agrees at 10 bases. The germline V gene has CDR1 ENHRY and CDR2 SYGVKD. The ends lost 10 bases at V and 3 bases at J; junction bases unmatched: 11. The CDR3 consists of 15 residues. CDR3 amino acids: CATTPGTGAYYGYTF. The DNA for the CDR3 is TGTGCCACTACGCCCGGGACAGGGGCATACTATGGCTACACCTTC.

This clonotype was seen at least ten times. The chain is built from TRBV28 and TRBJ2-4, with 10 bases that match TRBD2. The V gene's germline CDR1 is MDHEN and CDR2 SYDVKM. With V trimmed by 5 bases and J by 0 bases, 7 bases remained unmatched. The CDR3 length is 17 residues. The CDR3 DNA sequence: TGTGCCAGCAGTCAGAAAAGACTAGCGGGAGCCAAAAACATTCAGTACTTC. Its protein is CASSQKRLAGAKNIQYF.

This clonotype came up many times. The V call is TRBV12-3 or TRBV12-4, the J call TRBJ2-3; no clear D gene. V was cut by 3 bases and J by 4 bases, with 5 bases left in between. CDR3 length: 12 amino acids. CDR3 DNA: TGTGCCAGCAGTTTTTATCCAGATACGCAGTATTTT. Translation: CASSFYPDTQYF.

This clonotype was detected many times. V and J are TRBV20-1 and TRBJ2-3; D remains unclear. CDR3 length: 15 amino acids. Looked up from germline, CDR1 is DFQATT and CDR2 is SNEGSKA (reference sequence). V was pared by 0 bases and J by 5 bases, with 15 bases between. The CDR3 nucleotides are TGCAGTGCTAGAGAAACCCCCAGCATGAGAGATACGCAGTATTTT. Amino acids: CSARETPSMRDTQYF.

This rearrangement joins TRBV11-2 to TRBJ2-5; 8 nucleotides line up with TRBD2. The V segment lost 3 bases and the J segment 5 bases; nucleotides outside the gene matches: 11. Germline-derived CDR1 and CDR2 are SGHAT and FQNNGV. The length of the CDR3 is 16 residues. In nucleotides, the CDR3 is TGTGCCAGCAGCTTTGAACGCGGGAGGATAGGGGAGACCCAGTACTTC. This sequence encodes CASSFERGRIGETQYF.

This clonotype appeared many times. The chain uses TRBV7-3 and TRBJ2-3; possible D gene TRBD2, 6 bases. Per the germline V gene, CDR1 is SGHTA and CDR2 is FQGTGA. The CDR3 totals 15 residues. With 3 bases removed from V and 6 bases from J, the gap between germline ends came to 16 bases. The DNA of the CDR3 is TGTGCCAGCAGCTTCACCCCGCTGGCGGGGGATACGCAGTATTTT. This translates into CASSFTPLAGDTQYF. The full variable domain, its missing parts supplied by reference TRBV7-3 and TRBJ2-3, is GAGVSQTPSNKVTEKGKYVELRCDPISGHTALYWYRQSLGQGPEFLIYFQGTGAADDSGLPNDRFFAVRPEGSVSTLKIQRTERGDSAVYLCASSFTPLAGDTQYFGPGTRLTVL.

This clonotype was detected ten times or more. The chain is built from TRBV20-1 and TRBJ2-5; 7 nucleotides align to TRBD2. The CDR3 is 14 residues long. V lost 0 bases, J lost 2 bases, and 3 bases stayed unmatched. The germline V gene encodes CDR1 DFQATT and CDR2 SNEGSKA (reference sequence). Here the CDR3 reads CSARDSGSQETQYF. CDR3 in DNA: TGCAGTGCTAGAGATAGCGGGTCACAAGAGACCCAGTACTTC.

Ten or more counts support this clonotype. CDR3 amino acids: CASSGGGLTYNEQFF. In nucleotides, the CDR3 is TGTGCCAGCAGTGGGGGAGGGCTAACCTACAATGAGCAGTTCTTC. The rearrangement uses TRBV12-3 or TRBV12-4 and TRBJ2-1; TRBD2 agrees at 7 bases. Germline trimming cut 5 bases from V and 2 bases from J; bases unmatched to any gene: 6. This CDR3 is built from 15 residues.

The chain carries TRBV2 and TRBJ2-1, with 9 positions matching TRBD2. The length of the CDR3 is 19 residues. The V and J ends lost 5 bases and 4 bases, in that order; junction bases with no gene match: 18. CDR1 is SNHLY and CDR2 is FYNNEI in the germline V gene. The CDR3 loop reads CASSPSLWVAGDRYNEQFF. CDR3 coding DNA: TGTGCCAGCAGTCCCTCCCTTTGGGTAGCGGGGGACCGTTACAATGAGCAGTTCTTC.

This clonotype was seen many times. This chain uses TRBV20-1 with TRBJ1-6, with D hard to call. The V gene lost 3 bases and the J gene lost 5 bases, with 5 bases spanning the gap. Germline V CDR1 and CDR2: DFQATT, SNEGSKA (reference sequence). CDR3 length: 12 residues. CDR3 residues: CSARTNNSPLHF. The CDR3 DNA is TGCAGTGCTAGGACAAATAATTCACCCCTCCACTTT.

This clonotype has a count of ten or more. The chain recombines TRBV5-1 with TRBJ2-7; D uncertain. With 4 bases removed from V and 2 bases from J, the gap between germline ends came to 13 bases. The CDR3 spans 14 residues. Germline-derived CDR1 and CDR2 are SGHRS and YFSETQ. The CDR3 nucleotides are TGCGCCAGCAGCAAAACGGACGGAGCCTACGAGCAGTACTTC. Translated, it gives CASSKTDGAYEQYF.

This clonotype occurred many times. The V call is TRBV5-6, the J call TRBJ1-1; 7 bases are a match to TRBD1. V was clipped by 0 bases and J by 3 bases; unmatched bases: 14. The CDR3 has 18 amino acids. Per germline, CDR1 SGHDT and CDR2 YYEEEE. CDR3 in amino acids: CASSLVVGGGSPHTEAFF. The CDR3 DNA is TGTGCCAGCAGCTTGGTTGTCGGAGGGGGCAGCCCCCACACTGAAGCTTTCTTT.

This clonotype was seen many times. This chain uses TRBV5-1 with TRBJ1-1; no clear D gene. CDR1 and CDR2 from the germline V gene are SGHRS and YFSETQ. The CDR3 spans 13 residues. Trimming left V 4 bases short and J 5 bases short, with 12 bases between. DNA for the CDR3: TGCGCCAGCAGCGGAGGCCCCTCGACTGAAGCTTTCTTT. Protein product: CASSGGPSTEAFF. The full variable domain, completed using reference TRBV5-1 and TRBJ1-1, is KAGVTQTPRYLIKTRGQQVTLSCSPISGHRSVSWYQQTPGQGLQFLFEYFSETQRNKGNFPGRFSGRQFSNSRSEMNVSTLELGDSALYLCASSGGPSTEAFFGQGTRLTVV.